Below, 14 T cell receptor beta chains from the same sample are listed, as sequenced in a study of cytotoxic CD8 clonotypes in ibrutinib-treated CLL. TCRdb's copy holds only in-frame clones and misses some; the assay was immunoSEQ multiplex PCR. The profile shows approximately 190,000 clones, roughly 79% of them singletons. The sequencing here drew on PBMCs, taken after 12 months of ibrutinib treatment. The receptors originated from a human donor with chronic lymphocytic leukemia.

The chain joins TRBV2 to TRBJ1-1; D call uncertain. The CDR3 extends over 12 amino acids. Trimming removed 3 bases from V and 3 bases from J, with 5 bases in between. Germline CDR1 reads SNHLY; CDR2 reads FYNNEI. The CDR3 coding sequence is TGTGCCAGCAGTGACGCCGACACTGAAGCTTTCTTT. This gives the protein CASSDADTEAFF.

The genes are TRBV6-5 and TRBJ1-5, with no clear D. V was pared by 5 bases and J by 5 bases, with 10 bases between. CDR1 is MNHEY and CDR2 is SVGAGI in the germline V gene. CDR3 length: 13 amino acids. The CDR3 loop is CASSEARDQPQHF. For the CDR3, the DNA is TGTGCCAGCAGTGAAGCCCGTGATCAGCCCCAGCATTTT.

This chain joins TRBV19 and TRBJ1-2, with a possible D match to TRBD1 (5 bases). Germline values: CDR1 LNHDA, CDR2 SQIVND (reference sequence). CDR3 size: 16 residues. V was cut by 6 bases and J by 7 bases, with 24 bases left in between. DNA for the CDR3: TGTGCCAGTAGCCCTACCGGCGTCCCACGGGACTCTGGCTACACCTTC. Translation gives CASSPTGVPRDSGYTF.

The chain uses TRBV6-1 and TRBJ2-2; D could derive from TRBD1 or TRBD2 (6 bases each). The CDR3 sequence is 14 residues long. Trimming removed 6 bases from V and 4 bases from J, with 12 bases in between. Germline CDR1 and CDR2: MNHNS and SASEGT. The CDR3 nucleotides read TGTGCCAGCAGGCCGGGGGCGCCCACCGGGGAGCTGTTTTTT. The encoded protein is CASRPGAPTGELFF.

The chain has TRBV27 and TRBJ1-2; 11 bases are shared with TRBD1. J lost 7 bases, V lost 4 bases, and 2 bases had no gene match. CDR1 is MNHEY, CDR2 SMNVEV, per germline (reference sequence). The CDR3 runs 13 residues. The chain's CDR3 is CASSWGQGGGYTF. CDR3 coding DNA: TGTGCCAGCAGTTGGGGACAGGGGGGTGGCTACACCTTC.

This clone was observed a few times. This rearrangement joins TRBV5-1 to TRBJ2-2; 7 positions match TRBD1. The CDR3 totals 13 residues. Trimming at V came to 5 bases and at J to 5 bases, leaving 3 bases not matched to a gene. CDR1 and CDR2 from the germline V gene are SGHRS and YFSETQ. The CDR3 here is CASRTGETGELFF. The CDR3 DNA reads TGCGCCAGCAGAACAGGGGAAACCGGGGAGCTGTTTTTT.

The J gene is TRBJ2-3, the V gene TRBV28; maybe TRBD2 (5 bases). The CDR3 sequence is 12 residues long. V was shortened by 6 bases and J by 6 bases, with 10 bases between the two germline ends. Germline assignment: CDR1 MDHEN and CDR2 SYDVKM. This CDR3 reads CASSLGADTQYF. The CDR3 nucleotides read TGTGCCAGCAGCTTGGGAGCTGATACGCAGTATTTT.

The chain is built from TRBV6-1 and TRBJ1-6, with D hard to call. Germline lookup yields CDR1 MNHNS and CDR2 SASEGT. The CDR3 is made up of 16 amino acids. Trimming left V 2 bases short and J 0 bases short, with 8 bases between. The CDR3 spells CASSELQSSYNSPLHF. CDR3 nucleotides: TGTGCCAGCAGTGAACTACAGAGCTCCTATAATTCACCCCTCCACTTT.

This chain joins TRBV2 and TRBJ1-3; no clear D gene. In germline, CDR1 is SNHLY, CDR2 FYNNEI. The ends were cut back, 7 bases at V and 4 bases at J, with 11 bases in the middle. The length of the CDR3 is 13 residues. The CDR3 DNA reads TGTGCCAGCACAGGTTTGGAGGGAAACACCATATATTTT. Protein sequence: CASTGLEGNTIYF.

The V call is TRBV11-2, the J call TRBJ2-7; D is unclear. V was cut by 0 bases and J by 0 bases, with 3 bases left in between. The CDR3 runs 13 residues. Looked up from germline, CDR1 is SGHAT and CDR2 is FQNNGV. This CDR3 reads CASSLDLSYEQYF. The CDR3 coding sequence is TGTGCCAGCAGCTTAGACCTCTCCTACGAGCAGTACTTC.

The chain combines TRBV5-1 with TRBJ1-4; D gene uncertain. The CDR3 loop spans 16 amino acids. Germline lookup yields CDR1 SGHRS and CDR2 YFSETQ. Trimming took 1 base from V and 2 from J, leaving 12 bases between them. The CDR3 spells CASSLSGRPTNEKLFF. The CDR3 coding sequence is TGCGCCAGCAGCTTGTCGGGCCGACCGACTAATGAAAAACTGTTTTTT.

V and J are TRBV27 and TRBJ2-1; 13 bases are a match to TRBD2. The CDR3 is 23 amino acids. The V gene end was trimmed by 2 bases and the J gene end by 2 bases; junction bases not matched to a gene: 21. The germline V gene encodes CDR1 MNHEY and CDR2 SMNVEV (reference sequence). CDR3 nucleotides: TGTGCCAGCAGTTTACGTCGGTCGGGGCTGCGACTAGCGGGAGGTGGGGCCTACAATGAGCAGTTCTTC. This translates into CASSLRRSGLRLAGGGAYNEQFF.

The chain combines TRBV27 with TRBJ2-7; D is unclear. Trimming took off 5 bases at V and 3 bases at J, with 17 bases between the two ends. Germline CDR1 MNHEY, CDR2 SMNVEV (reference sequence). This CDR3 is built from 15 residues. This chain's CDR3 is CASSQDLPSLYEQYF. DNA of the CDR3: TGTGCCAGCAGTCAGGACCTTCCTTCCCTCTACGAGCAGTACTTC.

In this sample, this clone turned up a few times. The CDR3 DNA sequence: TGTGCCATCAGTGATTTGCGGGGCACAGATACGCAGTATTTT. It yields the protein CAISDLRGTDTQYF. The rearrangement links TRBV10-3 to TRBJ2-3, with D possibly being TRBD2 (5 bases). The CDR3 extends over 14 amino acids. Trimming stripped 3 bases from V and 1 base from J, with 8 bases between. The germline CDR1 and CDR2 sequences are ENHRY and SYGVKD.